Below are 15 T cell receptor beta chains sequenced from a single sample in a study of blood T cell repertoires in COVID-19. Profiling relied on immunoSEQ multiplex PCR, and the TCRdb table lists in-frame clones only, not all of them. The data hold tens of thousands of clones, with about 88% observed a single time. The specimen sequenced was peripheral blood. The receptor source for this set is a man at least 80 years old in a cohort sampled during active COVID-19.

The rearrangement joins TRBV6-4 to TRBJ2-7, with 10 bases that match TRBD2. The CDR3 totals 14 residues. Germline assignment: CDR1 MRHNA and CDR2 SNTAGT. The V segment lost 3 bases and the J segment 10 bases; nucleotides outside the gene matches: 9. In DNA, the CDR3 is TGTGCCAGCAGTGAGACTAGCGGGCTAGGCCCCCAGTACTTC. Protein: CASSETSGLGPQYF.

This clone showed up just once. The chain joins TRBV2 to TRBJ2-2; 12 bases agree with TRBD2. This CDR3 has 15 residues. Germline V gene lookup returns CDR1 SNHLY and CDR2 FYNNEI. V shed 6 bases, J shed 7 bases, and the junction held 6 bases outside the gene matches. The CDR3 is CASRLTSGRVGELFF. The CDR3 nucleotides are TGTGCCAGCAGACTGACTAGCGGGAGAGTCGGGGAGCTGTTTTTT.

This clone appeared a single time. This chain uses TRBV18 with TRBJ1-1, with a tentative D call TRBD1 (6 bases). Germline-derived CDR1 and CDR2 are KGHSH and LQKENI. With 5 bases removed from V and 2 bases from J, the gap between germline ends came to 12 bases. The CDR3 is 14 amino acids. The CDR3 DNA sequence: TGTGCCAGCTCAAATACAGGGACCAACACTGAAGCTTTCTTT. Translation: CASSNTGTNTEAFF.

The CDR3 sequence: CASKDRGPGNSPLHF. The CDR3, as DNA: TGTGCCAGCAAGGACAGGGGCCCCGGGAATTCACCCCTCCACTTT. The chain links TRBV19 to TRBJ1-6, with TRBD1 matching 9 bases. CDR3 size: 15 residues. Germline assignment: CDR1 LNHDA and CDR2 SQIVND (reference sequence). With 9 bases clipped from V and 7 bases from J, the junction kept 10 bases outside the gene matches. The full variable domain, in which reference TRBV19 and TRBJ1-6 provide the parts outside the CDR3, is DGGITQSPKYLFRKEGQNVTLSCEQNLNHDAMYWYRQDPGQGLRLIYYSQIVNDFQKGDIAEGYSVSREKKESFPLTVTSAQKNPTAFYLCASKDRGPGNSPLHFGNGTRLTVT.

The chain combines TRBV5-1 with TRBJ2-2; 8 bases are shared with TRBD1. Germline trimming cut 4 bases from V and 1 base from J; bases unmatched to any gene: 12. This CDR3 spans 18 amino acids. CDR1 and CDR2 from the germline V gene are SGHRS and YFSETQ. The CDR3 loop reads CASSNNVFGTGNTGELFF. CDR3 coding DNA: TGCGCCAGCAGCAATAATGTGTTCGGGACAGGGAACACCGGGGAGCTGTTTTTT.

This clone appeared many times. The chain recombines TRBV6-6 with TRBJ2-2, with TRBD1 as a possible D gene (6 bases). Deletions cut 5 bases from V and 5 bases from J, with 15 bases between. Germline CDR1 MNHNY, CDR2 SVGAGI (reference sequence). The CDR3 spans 15 residues. The CDR3 sequence: CASSTTRGGTGELFF. The CDR3 nucleotides are TGTGCCAGCAGTACTACACGAGGGGGAACCGGGGAGCTGTTTTTT.

The V and J genes are TRBV4-2 and TRBJ2-6; D perhaps matches TRBD1 (6 bases). The CDR3 is made up of 17 amino acids. Trimming cost V 2 bases and J 1 base, with 12 bases left between them. CDR1 and CDR2 from the germline V gene are LGHNA and YNFKEQ. Here the CDR3 reads CASSQQQQGSGANVLTF. The CDR3 region has the DNA TGTGCCAGCAGCCAACAGCAACAGGGATCTGGGGCCAACGTCCTGACTTTC.

This clone was seen more than once but under ten times. The chain is built from TRBV20-1 and TRBJ1-2; no firm D call. Trimming took 5 bases from V and 3 from J, leaving 7 bases between them. CDR1 and CDR2 from the germline V gene are DFQATT and SNEGSKA (reference sequence). The CDR3 is made up of 11 amino acids. The CDR3 coding sequence is TGCAGTGCTCCAGTTTACTATGGCTACACCTTC. Encoded protein: CSAPVYYGYTF.

The chain links TRBV27 to TRBJ1-6, with 9 positions matching TRBD1. V lost 6 bases and J lost 10; bases outside the gene matches: 7. The CDR3 is made up of 14 amino acids. Germline CDR1 and CDR2: MNHEY and SMNVEV (reference sequence). In DNA form, the CDR3 reads TGTGCCAGCAGCCCTGGGACAGGGCACTCACCCCTCCACTTT. It encodes CASSPGTGHSPLHF.

The rearrangement uses TRBV6-5 and TRBJ2-1, with D perhaps matching TRBD1 (6 bases). This CDR3 comprises 13 residues. Germline CDR1 is MNHEY and CDR2 is SVGAGI. V lost 2 bases, J lost 9 bases, and 11 bases lay in between. This chain's CDR3 is CASSYVTGPEQFF. CDR3 sequence (DNA): TGTGCCAGCAGTTACGTTACAGGGCCTGAGCAGTTCTTC.

The V call is TRBV7-8, the J call TRBJ2-3, with D tentatively TRBD1 (5 bases). From germline, CDR1 is SGHVS and CDR2 FQNEAQ. This CDR3 has 12 amino acids. Trimming took 2 bases from V and 9 from J, leaving 9 bases between them. CDR3 coding DNA: TGTGCCAGCAGCTTAACTCAGGGCACGCAGTATTTT. Its protein product is CASSLTQGTQYF.

V is TRBV19 and J is TRBJ1-2; D is undetermined. The V gene's germline CDR1 is LNHDA and CDR2 SQIVND (reference sequence). Between the trimmed V and J ends, which lost 4 bases and 4 bases, there was a span of 10 bases. The CDR3 has 13 amino acids. The CDR3 DNA reads TGTGCCAGTAGTACAACAGACGGCTATGGCTACACCTTC. This translates into CASSTTDGYGYTF.

Remarks on this clone: The same CDR3 also results from other DNA sequences found in this sample. This chain links TRBV7-9 with TRBJ2-7, with D possibly TRBD1 on 6 matching bases. From germline, CDR1 is SEHNR and CDR2 FQNEAQ (reference sequence). The CDR3 extends over 13 amino acids. The V end lost 5 bases, the J end lost 2 bases, and 10 bases lay between the germline ends. The CDR3 spells CASSPDRPYEQYF. The CDR3 DNA reads TGTGCCAGCAGCCCGGACAGACCCTACGAGCAGTACTTC.

There are a few counts of this clone. The rearrangement links TRBV29-1 to TRBJ2-7, with TRBD1 as a possible D gene (6 bases). Per the germline V gene, CDR1 is SQVTM and CDR2 is ANQGSEA. The CDR3 sequence is 12 residues long. V was cut by 5 bases and J by 6 bases, with 14 bases left in between. CDR3 protein: CSVSQGSGEQYF. The CDR3 DNA follows: TGCAGCGTTAGCCAGGGGTCAGGCGAGCAGTACTTC.

The rearrangement uses TRBV6-5 and TRBJ2-7; weak D call: TRBD2 (7 bases). Germline CDR1 MNHEY, CDR2 SVGAGI. CDR3 length: 13 amino acids. V lost 10 bases, J lost 0 bases, and 13 bases lay in between. CDR3 coding DNA: TGTGCCATAGGGGGGGGGACCTCCTACGAGCAGTACTTC. Residues: CAIGGGTSYEQYF.